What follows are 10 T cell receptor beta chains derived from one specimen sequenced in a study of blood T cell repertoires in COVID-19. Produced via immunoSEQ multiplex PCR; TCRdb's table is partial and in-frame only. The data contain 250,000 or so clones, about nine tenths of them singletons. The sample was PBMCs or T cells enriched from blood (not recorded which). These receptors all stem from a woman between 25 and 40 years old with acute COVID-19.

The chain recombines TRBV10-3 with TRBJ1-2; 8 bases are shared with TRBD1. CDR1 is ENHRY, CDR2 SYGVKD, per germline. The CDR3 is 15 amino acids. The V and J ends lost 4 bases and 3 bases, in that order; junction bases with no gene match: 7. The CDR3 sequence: CAISASGGMDYGYTF. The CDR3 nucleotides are TGTGCCATCAGTGCCTCAGGGGGCATGGACTATGGCTACACCTTC.

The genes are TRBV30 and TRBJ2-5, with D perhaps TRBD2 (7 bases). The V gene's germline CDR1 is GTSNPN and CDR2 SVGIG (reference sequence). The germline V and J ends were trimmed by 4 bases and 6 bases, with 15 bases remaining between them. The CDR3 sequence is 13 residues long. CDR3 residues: CAWTSGGRKTQYF. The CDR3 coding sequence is TGTGCCTGGACCTCCGGGGGGCGAAAGACCCAGTACTTC.

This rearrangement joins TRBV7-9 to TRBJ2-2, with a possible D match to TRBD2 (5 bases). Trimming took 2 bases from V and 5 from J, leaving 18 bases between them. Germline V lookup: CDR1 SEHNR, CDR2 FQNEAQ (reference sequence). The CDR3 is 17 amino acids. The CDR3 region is CASSLRSPGIGTGELFF. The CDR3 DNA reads TGTGCCAGCAGCTTACGGTCCCCGGGGATCGGTACCGGGGAGCTGTTTTTT.

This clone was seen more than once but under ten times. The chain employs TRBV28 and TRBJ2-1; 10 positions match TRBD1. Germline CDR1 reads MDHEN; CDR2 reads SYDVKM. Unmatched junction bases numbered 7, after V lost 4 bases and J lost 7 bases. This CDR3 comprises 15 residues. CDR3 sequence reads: CASSSGGQGINEQFF. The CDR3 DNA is TGTGCCAGCAGTTCCGGGGGACAGGGGATTAATGAGCAGTTCTTC.

Here the CDR3 DNA reads TGCGCCAGCAGTAAGACCGACAGGGGAGGGGATGAGCAGTTCTTC. Translated: CASSKTDRGGDEQFF. The rearrangement links TRBV10-2 to TRBJ2-1; a weak D match, TRBD1 (8 bases). From germline, CDR1 is WSHSY and CDR2 SAAADI. The CDR3 length is 15 residues. V was clipped by 5 bases and J by 8 bases, with 19 bases between them.

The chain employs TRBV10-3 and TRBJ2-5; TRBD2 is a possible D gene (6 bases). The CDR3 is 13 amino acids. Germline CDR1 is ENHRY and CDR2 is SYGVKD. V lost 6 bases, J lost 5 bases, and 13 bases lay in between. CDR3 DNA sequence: TGTGCCATCAGCCAGTCCGGGGGTGAGACCCAGTACTTC. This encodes CAISQSGGETQYF.

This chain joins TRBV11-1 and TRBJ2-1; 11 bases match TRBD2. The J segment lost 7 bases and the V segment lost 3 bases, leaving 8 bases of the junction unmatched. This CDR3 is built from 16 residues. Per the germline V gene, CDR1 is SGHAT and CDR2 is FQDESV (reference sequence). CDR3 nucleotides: TGTGCCAGCAGCTTCCTTACTAGCGGGAGTTTGAATGAGCAGTTCTTC. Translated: CASSFLTSGSLNEQFF.

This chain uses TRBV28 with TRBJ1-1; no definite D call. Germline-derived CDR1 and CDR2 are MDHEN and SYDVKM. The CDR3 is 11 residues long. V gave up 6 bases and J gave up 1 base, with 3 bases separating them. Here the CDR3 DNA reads TGTGCCAGCAGGCGGAACACTGAAGCTTTCTTT. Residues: CASRRNTEAFF.

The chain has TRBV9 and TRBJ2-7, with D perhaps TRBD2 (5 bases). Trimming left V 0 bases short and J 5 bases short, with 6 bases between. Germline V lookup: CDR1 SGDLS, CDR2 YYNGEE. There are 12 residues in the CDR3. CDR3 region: CASSVGADEQYF. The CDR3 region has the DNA TGTGCCAGCAGCGTAGGAGCGGACGAGCAGTACTTC.

The CDR3 loop is CASSLPLSREQFF. The DNA for the CDR3 is TGTGCCAGCAGCTTACCGTTATCGAGAGAGCAGTTCTTC. This sequence joins TRBV7-8 and TRBJ2-1; no clear D gene. The CDR3 loop spans 13 amino acids. V gave up 2 bases and J gave up 10 bases, with 12 bases separating them. The germline gives CDR1 SGHVS, CDR2 FQNEAQ.